The 29 T cell receptor beta chains reported below all come from one sample, sequenced in a study of a mutant IDH1 vaccine in newly diagnosed glioma. Data came from immunoSEQ multiplex PCR; TCRdb stores just in-frame clones and leaves some out. The sample shows around 30,000 clones, about three quarters of them seen only once. Noted time point: baseline, week 1 (first vaccination visit). Treatment noted: pre-vaccination baseline after standard-of-care therapy. The specimen comprised peripheral blood mononuclear cells (PBMCs), sampled from a glioma patient treated with radiotherapy, temozolomide or both. The source is a man over 45 with glioma. Some clones in this sample may be carry-over from other donors' samples.

The gene calls are TRBV4-1 and TRBJ2-1; 12 bases line up with TRBD2. The V gene end was trimmed by 1 base and the J gene end by 3 bases; junction bases not matched to a gene: 1. The germline V gene encodes CDR1 MGHRA and CDR2 YSYEKL. The CDR3 is made up of 16 amino acids. The CDR3 region has the DNA TGCGCCAGCAGCCAAGGGGGACTAGCGGGCTACAATGAGCAGTTCTTC. Protein sequence: CASSQGGLAGYNEQFF.

The genes are TRBV7-6 and TRBJ2-1; 8 bases match TRBD2. The germline gives CDR1 SGHVS, CDR2 FNYEAQ. J lost 4 bases, V lost 4 bases, and 9 bases had no gene match. This CDR3 comprises 16 residues. The CDR3 loop is CASSSLAGGGYNEQFF. The CDR3 DNA reads TGTGCCAGCAGCTCCCTCGCTGGCGGGGGGTACAATGAGCAGTTCTTC.

This clone was observed a handful of times. V and J are TRBV10-3 and TRBJ1-3, with 7 bases that match TRBD1. The CDR3 length is 14 residues. Losses at the gene ends were 4 bases for V and 4 bases for J; bases not matched to a gene: 4. Per germline, CDR1 ENHRY and CDR2 SYGVKD. The CDR3 is CAISGQGPGNTIYF. The CDR3 region has the DNA TGTGCCATCAGTGGACAGGGTCCGGGAAACACCATATATTTT.

V and J are TRBV6-6 and TRBJ1-3; D gene ambiguous. CDR3 length equals 11 residues. The V end lost 3 bases, the J end lost 7 bases, and 4 bases lay between the germline ends. CDR1 is MNHNY and CDR2 is SVGAGI in the germline V gene (reference sequence). In nucleotides, the CDR3 is TGTGCCAGCAGTTATACGAACACCATATATTTT. Translated: CASSYTNTIYF.

Only one count was recorded for this clone. The genes are TRBV11-2 and TRBJ2-4; maybe TRBD1 (6 bases). This CDR3 is 16 amino acids long. The germline gives CDR1 SGHAT, CDR2 FQNNGV. V lost 1 base, J lost 7 bases, and 17 bases lay in between. Here the CDR3 reads CASSLVSGIRGNIQYF. DNA of the CDR3: TGTGCCAGCAGCTTAGTTTCGGGGATAAGGGGGAACATTCAGTACTTC.

V gene TRBV4-1 combines with J gene TRBJ1-1; D uncertain. The germline V and J ends were trimmed by 0 bases and 4 bases, with 15 bases remaining between them. CDR1 and CDR2 from the germline V gene are MGHRA and YSYEKL. CDR3 length: 16 amino acids. This chain's CDR3 is CASSQEPPPSITEAFF. Written as DNA, the CDR3 is TGCGCCAGCAGCCAAGAACCCCCCCCGAGTATCACTGAAGCTTTCTTT.

The genes are TRBV10-3 and TRBJ2-1, with TRBD2 matching 11 bases. From germline, CDR1 is ENHRY and CDR2 SYGVKD. J lost 5 bases, V lost 4 bases, and 10 bases had no gene match. This CDR3 contains 17 residues. The DNA of the CDR3 is TGTGCCATCAGTGTCCTTAGCGGGGGGGTACTCAACAATGAGCAGTTCTTC. Its protein product is CAISVLSGGVLNNEQFF.

The V and J genes are TRBV30 and TRBJ2-2, with D tentatively TRBD2 (6 bases). The CDR3 covers 15 residues. Trimming pared 1 base from V and 8 bases from J, leaving 17 bases between. Germline V gives CDR1 GTSNPN, CDR2 SVGIG (reference sequence). CDR3 sequence (DNA): TGTGCCTGGAGTGGGGACTCGGGAAGATTGGGGGAGCTGTTTTTT. This sequence encodes CAWSGDSGRLGELFF.

This rearrangement joins TRBV5-1 to TRBJ2-2; perhaps TRBD2 as D (6 bases). This CDR3 is built from 15 residues. CDR1 and CDR2 (germline): SGHRS, YFSETQ. Between the trimmed V and J ends, which lost 7 bases and 5 bases, there was a span of 18 bases. CDR3: CASRPEGRSTGELFF. In nucleotides, the CDR3 is TGCGCCAGCCGGCCGGAGGGGCGAAGTACCGGGGAGCTGTTTTTT.

V usage is TRBV27 and J usage is TRBJ2-7; D perhaps matches TRBD2 (6 bases). Trimming stripped 0 bases from V and 5 bases from J, with 11 bases between. The CDR3 covers 14 residues. The V gene's germline CDR1 is MNHEY and CDR2 SMNVEV (reference sequence). CDR3 bases: TGTGCCAGCAGTTTATCCCGGGAGTTCCACGAGCAGTACTTC. Its protein is CASSLSREFHEQYF.

This clone appeared a few times. A junction end diverges from the germline sequence, so it may reflect a read error. The genes are TRBV2 and TRBJ1-1; the D is unclear. This CDR3 has 13 residues. Germline V gene data show CDR1 as SNHLY and CDR2 as FYNNEI. Here the CDR3 DNA reads TGTGCCAGCAGTGATGCGTCGGTACGGGCGAGGGCTTTT. Protein: CASSDASVRARAF.

The rearrangement joins TRBV5-6 to TRBJ1-6; D remains ambiguous. Germline CDR1 and CDR2: SGHDT and YYEEEE. V was pared by 2 bases and J by 3 bases, with 12 bases between. This CDR3 spans 16 amino acids. The CDR3 sequence: CASSFGRPIYNSPLHF. The DNA of the CDR3 is TGTGCCAGCAGCTTCGGGAGGCCCATCTATAATTCACCCCTCCACTTT.

This CDR3 is CASSSAAGNTGELFF. CDR3 bases: TGCGCCAGCAGCTCGGCGGCAGGGAACACCGGGGAGCTGTTTTTT. This chain uses TRBV5-1 with TRBJ2-2; no reliable D call. The CDR3 runs to 15 residues. In germline, CDR1 is SGHRS, CDR2 YFSETQ. The germline V and J ends were trimmed by 3 bases and 1 base, with 10 bases remaining between them.

This chain connects TRBV4-3 to TRBJ2-7, with TRBD1 as a possible D gene (6 bases). The CDR3 has 14 amino acids. CDR1 is LGHNA, CDR2 YSLEER, per germline. V was pared by 1 base and J by 4 bases, with 11 bases between. Here the CDR3 DNA reads TGCGCCAGCAGCCAAGCCAGGGGTCGTTACGAGCAGTACTTC. It encodes CASSQARGRYEQYF.

The V and J genes are TRBV27 and TRBJ1-5; D remains ambiguous. V gave up 8 bases and J gave up 0 bases, with 11 bases separating them. The length of the CDR3 is 14 residues. Germline V CDR1 and CDR2: MNHEY, SMNVEV (reference sequence). This CDR3 is CASRPNHSNQPQHF. CDR3 in DNA: TGTGCCAGCCGACCGAATCATAGCAATCAGCCCCAGCATTTT.

This rearrangement joins TRBV5-1 to TRBJ2-5, with D possibly being TRBD2 (5 bases). CDR1 and CDR2 (germline): SGHRS, YFSETQ. CDR3 length: 13 amino acids. The ends were cut back, 1 base at V and 4 bases at J, with 8 bases in the middle. The CDR3 protein is CASSLLEGETQYF. CDR3 nucleotide sequence: TGCGCCAGCAGCTTGCTCGAGGGAGAGACCCAGTACTTC.

The gene calls are TRBV11-2 and TRBJ2-3; 14 nucleotides line up with TRBD2. The V gene's germline CDR1 is SGHAT and CDR2 FQNNGV. The length of the CDR3 is 17 residues. Unmatched junction bases numbered 11, after V lost 6 bases and J lost 6 bases. This CDR3 is CASSFTGTSGGSDTQYF. The DNA for the CDR3 is TGTGCCAGCAGTTTTACCGGGACTAGCGGGGGTTCGGATACGCAGTATTTT.

V and J are TRBV7-9 and TRBJ2-5, with D perhaps TRBD2 (5 bases). Trimming removed 5 bases from V and 1 base from J, with 8 bases in between. Germline V lookup: CDR1 SEHNR, CDR2 FQNEAQ (reference sequence). This CDR3 has 13 amino acids. DNA of the CDR3: TGTGCCAGCAGCCGGGAAAGCCAAGAGACCCAGTACTTC. This gives the protein CASSRESQETQYF.

The chain has TRBV7-8 and TRBJ2-3, with D possibly TRBD1 on 7 matching bases. The germline CDR1 and CDR2 sequences are SGHVS and FQNEAQ. The CDR3 is 15 amino acids. Trimming took 6 bases from V and 5 from J, leaving 18 bases between them. CDR3: CASRKDRPEGDTQYF. CDR3 nucleotide sequence: TGTGCCAGCAGAAAGGACAGGCCGGAGGGAGATACGCAGTATTTT.

Here the CDR3 reads CASSFDGGIGEKLFF. As DNA, the CDR3 is TGCGCCAGCAGCTTCGATGGGGGGATAGGGGAAAAACTGTTTTTT. This chain joins TRBV5-1 and TRBJ1-4, with D possibly matching TRBD1 (5 bases). Trimming removed 2 bases from V and 8 bases from J, with 16 bases in between. CDR3 length equals 15 residues. The germline gives CDR1 SGHRS, CDR2 YFSETQ.

This clone was found once. This chain joins TRBV10-3 and TRBJ2-3; no definite D call. V gave up 4 bases and J gave up 2 bases, with 4 bases separating them. Germline values: CDR1 ENHRY, CDR2 SYGVKD. CDR3 length: 12 amino acids. The CDR3 nucleotides read TGTGCCATCAGTGTGGACACAGATACGCAGTATTTT. It codes for CAISVDTDTQYF.

J is TRBJ1-5 and V is TRBV9, with D tentatively TRBD1 (5 bases). Germline V gene data show CDR1 as SGDLS and CDR2 as YYNGEE. V lost 4 bases, J lost 2 bases, and 13 bases lay in between. The CDR3 extends over 15 amino acids. The CDR3 DNA is TGTGCCAGCAGCCCCGGGGGAAATCGCAATCAGCCCCAGCATTTT. This sequence encodes CASSPGGNRNQPQHF.

The V call is TRBV7-9, the J call TRBJ2-4; possibly TRBD2 for D (5 bases). The germline V gene encodes CDR1 SEHNR and CDR2 FQNEAQ (reference sequence). Trimming removed 1 base at V and 1 base at J, with 17 bases between. This CDR3 region has 18 residues. CDR3 residues: CASSLVTNRWEAKNIQYF. The CDR3 nucleotides read TGTGCCAGCAGCTTAGTGACTAACCGGTGGGAGGCCAAAAACATTCAGTACTTC.

The chain couples TRBV29-1 to TRBJ2-5, with 8 bases aligning to TRBD1. The CDR3 runs 12 residues. V lost 7 bases, J lost 1 base, and 2 bases stayed unmatched. CDR1 SQVTM and CDR2 ANQGSEA come from the germline V gene. The CDR3 loop reads CSGGTGQETQYF. The CDR3 region has the DNA TGCAGCGGCGGGACAGGCCAAGAGACCCAGTACTTC.

The chain joins TRBV2 to TRBJ2-5; 10 bases are a match to TRBD2. V was clipped by 5 bases and J by 2 bases; unmatched bases: 5. Looked up from germline, CDR1 is SNHLY and CDR2 is FYNNEI. The CDR3 has 15 residues. The CDR3 coding sequence is TGTGCCAGCAGTTTGAGCGGGGGGGTACAAGAGACCCAGTACTTC. Translation: CASSLSGGVQETQYF.

The chain uses TRBV29-1 and TRBJ1-3; D is ambiguous. V was cut by 6 bases and J by 4 bases, with 13 bases left in between. Germline V gives CDR1 SQVTM, CDR2 ANQGSEA. The CDR3 spans 13 residues. The chain's CDR3 is CSVGRMGGNTIYF. For the CDR3, the DNA is TGCAGCGTGGGGAGGATGGGGGGAAACACCATATATTTT.

The chain is built from TRBV6-1 and TRBJ1-1; D unclear. The CDR3 spans 15 residues. The germline CDR1 and CDR2 sequences are MNHNS and SASEGT. V dropped 1 base and J dropped 0 bases, with 9 bases sitting between them. CDR3 bases: TGTGCCAGCAGTGAAGATGTAGGGATGAACACTGAAGCTTTCTTT. Residues: CASSEDVGMNTEAFF.

The V gene is TRBV4-3, the J gene TRBJ2-3; D possibly corresponds to TRBD2 (6 bases). The CDR3 totals 18 residues. Germline V gene sequence: CDR1 LGHNA, CDR2 YSLEER. The germline V and J ends were trimmed by 1 base and 6 bases, with 23 bases remaining between them. The CDR3 DNA reads TGCGCCAGCAGCCAAGTTTTGAGGGGAGGACCACGCTGGGATACGCAGTATTTT. The encoded protein is CASSQVLRGGPRWDTQYF.

The rearrangement links TRBV6-1 to TRBJ1-5; 7 bases line up with TRBD1. After removal of 6 bases from V and 7 bases from J, the junction contained 9 bases not matched to a gene. Germline CDR1 MNHNS, CDR2 SASEGT. The CDR3 has 14 residues. In nucleotides, the CDR3 is TGTGCCAGCAGCCAGCAGGGGGGGTACCAGCCCCAGCATTTT. It encodes CASSQQGGYQPQHF.